The 9 T cell receptor beta chains in this list originate from one sample, sequenced in a study of blood T cell repertoires in COVID-19. Here immunoSEQ multiplex PCR was the method, and the copy in TCRdb shows in-frame clones only, minus some. The sample has about 31,000 clones, about nine tenths seen once. Sequenced sample: peripheral blood. The source of these receptors is a human donor in a cohort sampled during active COVID-19.

The chain uses TRBV9 and TRBJ2-2; 13 nucleotides agree with TRBD2. Germline CDR1 is SGDLS and CDR2 is YYNGEE. J was trimmed by 4 bases and V by 4 bases; bases with no gene match: 4. The CDR3 runs to 16 residues. CDR3 coding DNA: TGTGCCAGCAGCCCCGGACTAGCGGGAGCCACCGGGGAGCTGTTTTTT. It specifies CASSPGLAGATGELFF. Drawing the rest from reference TRBV9 and TRBJ2-2, the complete variable domain is DSGVTQTPKHLITATGQRVTLRCSPRSGDLSVYWYQQSLDQGLQFLIQYYNGEERAKGNILERFSAQQFPDLHSELNLSSLELGDSALYFCASSPGLAGATGELFFGEGSRLTVL.

V is TRBV18 and J is TRBJ1-2; no clear D gene. CDR3 length: 18 amino acids. The V end lost 1 base, the J end lost 8 bases, and 26 bases lay between the germline ends. CDR1 and CDR2 (germline): KGHSH, LQKENI. In nucleotides, the CDR3 is TGTGCCAGCTCACCACACGGCGACCGGGTTCGCACGTCCGACGGCTACACCTTC. It is translated as CASSPHGDRVRTSDGYTF.

The chain joins TRBV5-1 to TRBJ1-2; 11 nucleotides line up with TRBD1. The CDR3 has 14 residues. The junction had 4 bases not matched to a gene; V was cut back by 4 bases and J by 5 bases. Germline V gene data show CDR1 as SGHRS and CDR2 as YFSETQ. In DNA, the CDR3 is TGCGCCAGCAGCGGGGGACAGGGGGTTTATGGCTACACCTTC. It yields the protein CASSGGQGVYGYTF.

J is TRBJ1-3 and V is TRBV7-2; possibly TRBD1 for D (6 bases). Per the germline V gene, CDR1 is SGHTA and CDR2 is FQGNSA. The CDR3 is made up of 16 amino acids. V was trimmed by 5 bases and J by 4 bases, leaving 18 bases between them. The CDR3 protein is CASSHFPGATGNTIYF. Written as DNA, the CDR3 is TGTGCCAGCAGCCATTTCCCAGGGGCTACAGGAAACACCATATATTTT.

The chain employs TRBV25-1 and TRBJ1-2; D uncertain. Germline CDR1 is MGHDK and CDR2 is SYGVNS. V was pared by 8 bases and J by 8 bases, with 21 bases between. This CDR3 has 14 residues. The CDR3 reads CASQRADPAGGYTF. CDR3 DNA: TGTGCCAGCCAAAGGGCAGACCCCGCGGGAGGCTACACCTTC.

This clone was seen only once. The genes are TRBV5-1 and TRBJ2-1; 11 bases are a match to TRBD2. V lost 4 bases and J lost 9; bases outside the gene matches: 6. From germline, CDR1 is SGHRS and CDR2 YFSETQ. CDR3 length equals 14 residues. In DNA, the CDR3 is TGCGCCAGCAGCCCCGGGACTAGCGGACTTGAGCAGTTCTTC. Protein: CASSPGTSGLEQFF.

This clone was seen just once. V is TRBV6-2 or TRBV6-3 and J is TRBJ2-5, with 14 positions matching TRBD2. Germline V CDR1 and CDR2: MNHEY, SVGEGT. This CDR3 region has 18 residues. The trim removed 2 bases at V and 2 bases at J, leaving 7 bases unmatched. The CDR3 sequence is CASSYPDRTSGGQETQYF. The DNA for the CDR3 is TGTGCCAGCAGTTACCCAGACCGGACTAGCGGGGGGCAAGAGACCCAGTACTTC.

The rearrangement uses TRBV3-1 (or the pseudogene TRBV3-2) and TRBJ2-7, with a possible D match to TRBD1 (5 bases). V lost 4 bases, J lost 2 bases, and 15 bases lay in between. Germline-derived CDR1 and CDR2 are LGHDT and YNNKEL (reference sequence). The CDR3 is 15 residues long. This CDR3 is CASSLPHRRPYEQYV. CDR3 in DNA: TGTGCCAGCAGCCTGCCCCACAGGCGGCCCTACGAGCAGTACGTC.

The J gene is TRBJ1-5, the V gene TRBV2; a weak D match, TRBD1 (5 bases). CDR1 is SNHLY, CDR2 FYNNEI, per germline. Between the trimmed V and J ends, which lost 3 bases and 6 bases, there was a span of 21 bases. The CDR3 is made up of 17 amino acids. Here the CDR3 reads CASSDSPTSGGGQPQHF. In DNA, the CDR3 is TGTGCCAGCAGTGATAGTCCCACAAGTGGGGGAGGTCAGCCCCAGCATTTT.